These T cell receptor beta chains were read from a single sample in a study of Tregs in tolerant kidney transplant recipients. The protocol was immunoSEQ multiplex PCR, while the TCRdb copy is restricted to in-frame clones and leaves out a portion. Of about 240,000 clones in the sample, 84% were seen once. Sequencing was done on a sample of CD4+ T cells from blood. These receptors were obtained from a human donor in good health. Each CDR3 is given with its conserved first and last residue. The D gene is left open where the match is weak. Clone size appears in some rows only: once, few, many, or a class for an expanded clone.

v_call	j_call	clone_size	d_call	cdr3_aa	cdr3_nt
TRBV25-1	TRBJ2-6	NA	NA	CASRQGGGANVLTF	TGTGCCAGCAGGCAAGGTGGTGGGGCCAACGTCCTGACTTTC
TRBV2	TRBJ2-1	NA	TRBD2	CASSDGLAGWYSYNEQFF	TGTGCCAGCAGTGATGGGCTAGCGGGATGGTACTCCTACAATGAGCAGTTCTTC
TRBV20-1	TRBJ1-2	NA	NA	CSARAGLGYTF	TGCAGTGCTAGGGCGGGGCTAGGCTACACCTTC
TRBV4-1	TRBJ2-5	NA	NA	CASSQSRGGEETQYF	TGCGCCAGCAGCCAGAGTAGGGGGGGCGAGGAGACCCAGTACTTC
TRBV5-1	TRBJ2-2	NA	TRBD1	CASSLAKGTGGAGELFF	TGCGCCAGCAGCTTGGCCAAGGGGACAGGGGGCGCCGGGGAGCTGTTTTTT
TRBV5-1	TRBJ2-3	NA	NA	CASSLELDTQYF	TGCGCCAGCAGCTTGGAGCTAGATACGCAGTATTTT
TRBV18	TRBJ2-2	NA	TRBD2	CASSPQRLAGGTYSGELFF	TGTGCCAGCTCGCCACAGCGGCTAGCGGGGGGAACCTACTCCGGGGAGCTGTTTTTT
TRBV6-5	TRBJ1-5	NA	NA	CASRSEGGANQPQHF	TGTGCCAGCAGAAGCGAGGGGGGCGCCAATCAGCCCCAGCATTTT
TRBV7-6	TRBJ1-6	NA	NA	CASSFMTASPLHF	TGTGCCAGCAGCTTTATGACCGCCTCACCCCTCCACTTT
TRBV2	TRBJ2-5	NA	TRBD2	CASKTSGGAETQYF	TGTGCCAGCAAGACTAGCGGGGGGGCGGAGACCCAGTACTTC
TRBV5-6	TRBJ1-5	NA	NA	CASSLGVGEGNQPQHF	TGTGCCAGCAGCTTGGGCGTGGGCGAGGGCAATCAGCCCCAGCATTTT
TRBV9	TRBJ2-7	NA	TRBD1	CASSVGQGVYEQYF	TGTGCCAGCAGCGTAGGACAGGGGGTCTACGAGCAGTACTTC
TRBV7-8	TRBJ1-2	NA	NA	CASSFRQQGFYGYTF	TGTGCCAGCAGCTTCCGACAACAGGGATTCTATGGCTACACCTTC
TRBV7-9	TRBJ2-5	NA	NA	CASSLKFLHGAQYF	TGTGCCAGCAGCTTAAAATTTCTACACGGGGCCCAGTACTTC
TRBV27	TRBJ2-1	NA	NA	CASRDTGNNEQFF	TGTGCCAGTAGGGACACAGGAAACAATGAGCAGTTCTTC
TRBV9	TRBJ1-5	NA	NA	CASSVGLYSNQPQHF	TGTGCCAGCAGCGTAGGGCTTTATAGCAATCAGCCCCAGCATTTT
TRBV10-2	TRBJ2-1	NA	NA	CASSEGGRQFF	TGCGCCAGCAGTGAGGGGGGGCGGCAGTTCTTC
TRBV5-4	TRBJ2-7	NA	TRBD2	CASSLGGGGGSYEQYF	TGTGCCAGCAGCTTGGGTGGGGGGGGAGGCTCCTACGAGCAGTACTTC
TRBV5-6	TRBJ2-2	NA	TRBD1	CASSFYGTANTGELFF	TGTGCCAGCAGCTTCTATGGGACAGCTAACACCGGGGAGCTGTTTTTT
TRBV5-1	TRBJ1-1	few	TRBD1	CASSVTGGTEAFF	TGCGCCAGCAGCGTTACAGGGGGCACTGAAGCTTTCTTT
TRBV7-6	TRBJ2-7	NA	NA	CASSSRQNYEQYF	TGTGCCAGCAGCTCACGACAAAACTACGAGCAGTACTTC
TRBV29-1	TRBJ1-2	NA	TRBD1	CSAQGQQGYGYTF	TGCAGCGCACAGGGACAGCAAGGCTATGGCTACACCTTC
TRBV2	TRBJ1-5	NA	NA	CASSAGGVGINQPQHF	TGTGCCAGCAGTGCGGGAGGGGTCGGCATCAATCAGCCCCAGCATTTT
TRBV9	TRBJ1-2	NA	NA	CASSVVRGRGGYTF	TGTGCCAGCAGCGTAGTCCGGGGGCGGGGAGGCTACACCTTC
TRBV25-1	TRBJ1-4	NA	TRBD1	CASSDPGQLNEKLFF	TGTGCCAGCAGTGATCCGGGACAGCTGAATGAAAAACTGTTTTTT
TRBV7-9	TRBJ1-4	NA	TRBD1	CASSLDGTAVEKLFF	TGTGCCAGCAGCTTAGACGGGACAGCGGTTGAAAAACTGTTTTTT
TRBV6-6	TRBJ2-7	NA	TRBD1	CASSYPAQGAYEQYF	TGTGCCAGCAGCTACCCGGCGCAGGGGGCCTACGAGCAGTACTTC
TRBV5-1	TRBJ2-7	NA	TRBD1	CASSTGQGEEQYF	TGCGCCAGCAGCACAGGACAGGGTGAAGAGCAGTACTTC
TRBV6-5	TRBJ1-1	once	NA	CASSYAGRAMNTEAFF	TGTGCCAGCAGTTACGCGGGCAGGGCCATGAACACTGAAGCTTTCTTT
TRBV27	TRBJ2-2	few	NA	CASRTYRAANTGELFF	TGTGCCAGCAGGACTTACAGGGCCGCGAACACCGGGGAGCTGTTTTTT
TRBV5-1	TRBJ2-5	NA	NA	CASSFSETQYF	TGCGCCAGCAGCTTCTCTGAGACCCAGTACTTC
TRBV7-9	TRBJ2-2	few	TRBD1	CASPDRGLNTGELFF	TGTGCCAGCCCCGACAGGGGTCTTAATACCGGGGAGCTGTTTTTT
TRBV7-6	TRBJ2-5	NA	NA	CASSLTPPGVGETQYF	TGTGCCAGCAGCTTAACCCCCCCGGGAGTGGGGGAGACCCAGTACTTC
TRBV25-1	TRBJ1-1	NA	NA	CASSGSRAKGFTEAFF	TGTGCCAGCAGTGGTTCCCGGGCGAAGGGGTTTACTGAAGCTTTCTTT
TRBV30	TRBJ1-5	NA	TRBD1	CAWSRGDRFSYSNQPQHF	TGTGCCTGGAGTCGGGGGGACAGATTTTCTTATAGCAATCAGCCCCAGCATTTT
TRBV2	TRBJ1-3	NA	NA	CASTRSEARSGNTIYF	TGTGCCAGCACTAGGTCGGAGGCTAGGTCTGGAAACACCATATATTTT
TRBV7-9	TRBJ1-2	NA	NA	CASSPEGALANYGYTF	TGTGCCAGCAGCCCCGAAGGGGCTTTAGCTAACTATGGCTACACCTTC
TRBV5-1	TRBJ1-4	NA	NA	CASSLGANEKLFF	TGCGCCAGCAGCTTGGGAGCTAATGAAAAACTGTTTTTT
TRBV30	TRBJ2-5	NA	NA	CARTGGDQETQYF	TGTGCCCGGACAGGAGGGGATCAAGAGACCCAGTACTTC
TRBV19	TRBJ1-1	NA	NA	CASSILPTRTNTEAFF	TGTGCCAGTAGTATACTCCCTACACGGACGAACACTGAAGCTTTCTTT
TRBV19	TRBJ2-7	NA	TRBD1	CASGGQGSYEQYF	TGTGCCAGTGGGGGACAGGGGTCCTACGAGCAGTACTTC
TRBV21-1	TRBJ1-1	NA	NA	CASSPRGTEAFF	TGTGCCAGCAGCCCCCGAGGGACTGAAGCTTTCTTT
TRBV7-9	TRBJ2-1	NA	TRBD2	CASSSGTSGKGEQFF	TGTGCCAGCAGCTCGGGGACTAGCGGGAAGGGTGAGCAGTTCTTC
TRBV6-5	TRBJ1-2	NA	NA	CASSYQQGNYGYTF	TGTGCCAGCAGCTATCAACAGGGTAACTATGGCTACACCTTC
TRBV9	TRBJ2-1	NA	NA	CASSPPVGGQFF	TGTGCCAGCAGCCCCCCGGTAGGTGGGCAGTTCTTC
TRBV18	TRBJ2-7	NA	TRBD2	CASSPLPGLAGSYEQYF	TGTGCCAGCTCACCACTCCCCGGACTAGCGGGATCCTACGAGCAGTACTTC
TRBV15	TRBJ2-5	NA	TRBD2	CATSSGGNTGTSVETQYF	TGTGCCACCAGCAGTGGAGGCAATACCGGGACTAGCGTGGAGACCCAGTACTTC
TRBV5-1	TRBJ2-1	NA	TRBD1	CASSSGQPSYNEQFF	TGCGCCAGCAGCTCGGGACAGCCGTCCTACAATGAGCAGTTCTTC
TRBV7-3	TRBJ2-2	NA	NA	CASSLEQGTTGELFF	TGTGCCAGCAGCTTGGAACAGGGAACCACCGGGGAGCTGTTTTTT
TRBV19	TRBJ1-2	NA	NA	CASSISGLRFYGYTF	TGTGCCAGTAGTATTAGTGGACTCAGGTTCTATGGCTACACCTTC
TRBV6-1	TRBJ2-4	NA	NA	CASSDPSIGAKNIQYF	TGTGCCAGCAGTGACCCATCTATAGGCGCCAAAAACATTCAGTACTTC
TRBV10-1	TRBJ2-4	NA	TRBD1	CASSERWTGEVNIQYF	TGCGCCAGCAGTGAGAGGTGGACAGGGGAAGTTAACATTCAGTACTTC